Listed here are 19 T cell receptor beta chains from one sample, sequenced in a study of T-cell memory formation after mild COVID-19. One entry per CDR3 protein, called by TCRdb with MiXCR from the 5' RACE reads. Counted here are about 320,000 distinct CDR3 sequences, around an eighth occurring once; the ten biggest clones make up roughly a fifth. The sequencing sample was made of PBMCs or a T cell subset sorted from them (not recorded which). These receptors all come from a man between 18 and 29 years old who had mild COVID-19 (a few samples of this study predate the infection). Cell type and time point are not known.

This rearrangement joins TRBV7-2 to TRBJ2-3; TRBD2 matches 8 bases. CDR1 is SGHTA, CDR2 FQGNSA, per germline. This CDR3 is 15 amino acids long. V shed 3 bases and J 6 bases; nucleotides not matched to a gene: 8. CDR3 in amino acids: CASSLFGGGRDTQYF. The DNA of the CDR3 is TGTGCCAGCAGCTTGTTCGGGGGGGGCAGGGATACGCAGTATTTT. The full variable domain, in which reference TRBV7-2 and TRBJ2-3 provide the parts outside the CDR3, is GAGVSQSPSNKVTEKGKDVELRCDPISGHTALYWYRQSLGQGLEFLIYFQGNSAPDKSGLPSDRFSAERTGGSVSTLTIQRTQQEDSAVYLCASSLFGGGRDTQYFGPGTRLTVL.

V gene TRBV5-1 combines with J gene TRBJ2-1; D gene unclear. The V and J ends lost 3 bases and 9 bases respectively, with 10 bases between them. This CDR3 contains 12 residues. Germline CDR1 and CDR2: SGHRS and YFSETQ. Here the CDR3 DNA reads TGCGCCAGCAGCTACCGGCTGGGTGAGCAGTTCTTC. As protein: CASSYRLGEQFF.

The rearrangement joins TRBV9 to TRBJ2-3, with TRBD2 matching over 8 bases. The CDR3 runs to 15 residues. Trimming removed 2 bases from V and 3 bases from J; junction bases left unmatched: 5. Germline-derived CDR1 and CDR2 are SGDLS and YYNGEE. For the CDR3, the DNA is TGTGCCAGCAGCGTGTACCAGCGGGGGACAGATACGCAGTATTTT. As protein: CASSVYQRGTDTQYF.

V is TRBV9 and J is TRBJ2-1, with 9 bases that match TRBD2. From germline, CDR1 is SGDLS and CDR2 YYNGEE. CDR3 length equals 16 residues. The ends lost 0 bases at V and 7 bases at J; junction bases unmatched: 8. The CDR3 spells CASSVVSSGGGNEQFF. In DNA, the CDR3 is TGTGCCAGCAGCGTAGTGAGTAGCGGGGGTGGTAATGAGCAGTTCTTC.

This chain links TRBV6-2 or TRBV6-3 with TRBJ2-2; 7 nucleotides match TRBD1. CDR3 length: 12 residues. Looked up from germline, CDR1 is MNHEY and CDR2 is SVGEGT. Unmatched junction bases numbered 3, after V lost 6 bases and J lost 8 bases. The CDR3 reads CASRGQPGELFF. The CDR3 DNA reads as TGTGCCAGCAGGGGACAGCCTGGGGAGCTGTTTTTT.

This clonotype was counted only a few times. The chain couples TRBV4-3 to TRBJ1-6, with D maybe TRBD1 (5 bases). Germline V gives CDR1 LGHNA, CDR2 YSLEER. The CDR3 contains 16 residues. The V end was cut by 1 base, the J end by 9 bases, with 16 bases between. The CDR3, as DNA: TGCGCCAGCAGCCAAGGCGGAGGGGTTAAAATTTCACCCCTCCACTTT. Translating gives CASSQGGGVKISPLHF.

This chain uses TRBV4-1 with TRBJ1-5, with TRBD1 identical over 8 bases. The V gene's germline CDR1 is MGHRA and CDR2 YSYEKL. The CDR3 runs to 14 residues. The ends lost 6 bases at V and 6 bases at J; junction bases unmatched: 7. CDR3 residues: CASSPDRGSQPQHF. The CDR3 DNA is TGCGCCAGCAGTCCCGACAGGGGTAGTCAGCCCCAGCATTTT.

This chain links TRBV12-3 or TRBV12-4 with TRBJ2-5; D not certain. Between the trimmed V and J ends, which lost 3 bases and 5 bases, there was a span of 7 bases. This CDR3 contains 12 residues. The CDR3 spells CASSFNGETQYF. In nucleotides, the CDR3 is TGTGCCAGCAGTTTTAACGGGGAGACCCAGTACTTC.

The chain recombines TRBV6-5 with TRBJ2-7; 9 bases match TRBD1. The V and J ends lost 6 bases and 2 bases, in that order; junction bases with no gene match: 8. Per germline, CDR1 MNHEY and CDR2 SVGAGI. The CDR3 consists of 15 residues. In DNA, the CDR3 is TGTGCCAGCAGCACACCGGGACAGGGCACCTACGAGCAGTACTTC. This translates into CASSTPGQGTYEQYF.

This chain links TRBV19 with TRBJ1-6; D is uncertain. Trimming removed 4 bases from V and 9 bases from J, with 13 bases in between. CDR3 length: 14 residues. Looked up from germline, CDR1 is LNHDA and CDR2 is SQIVND (reference sequence). The CDR3 region has the DNA TGTGCCAGTAGTAGGGGAAACATTGGTTCACCCCTCCACTTT. It yields the protein CASSRGNIGSPLHF. Full variable domain (rest looked up from reference TRBV19 and TRBJ1-6): DGGITQSPKYLFRKEGQNVTLSCEQNLNHDAMYWYRQDPGQGLRLIYYSQIVNDFQKGDIAEGYSVSREKKESFPLTVTSAQKNPTAFYLCASSRGNIGSPLHFGNGTRLTVT.

There are a few counts of this clonotype. The J gene is TRBJ1-2, the V gene TRBV29-1; the D is unclear. The germline gives CDR1 SQVTM, CDR2 ANQGSEA. With 0 bases removed from V and 4 bases from J, the gap between germline ends came to 12 bases. The CDR3 covers 14 residues. The CDR3 bases are TGCAGCGTTGAAGATTGGGCGGGTTCCTATGGCTACACCTTC. Protein: CSVEDWAGSYGYTF. The whole variable domain, filled in from reference TRBV29-1 and TRBJ1-2, reads SAVISQKPSRDICQRGTSLTIQCQVDSQVTMMFWYRQQPGQSLTLIATANQGSEATYESGFVIDKFPISRPNLTFSTLTVSNMSPEDSSIYLCSVEDWAGSYGYTFGSGTRLTVV.

This clonotype was seen many times. This chain joins TRBV6-2 or TRBV6-3 and TRBJ1-1, with no clear D. Germline V gene data show CDR1 as MNHEY and CDR2 as SVGEGT. V was trimmed by 6 bases and J by 12 bases, leaving 17 bases between them. The CDR3 covers 12 residues. The CDR3 reads CASSPALRTTFF. DNA for the CDR3: TGTGCCAGCAGCCCCGCTCTACGAACGACTTTCTTT.

This clonotype was seen only a few times. This chain connects TRBV10-3 to TRBJ2-7; D uncertain. V was cut by 3 bases and J by 5 bases, with 17 bases left in between. Germline assignment: CDR1 ENHRY and CDR2 SYGVKD. The CDR3 consists of 15 residues. DNA for the CDR3: TGTGCCATCAGTGACTCGCACTCGAAGGTAGACGAGCAGTACTTC. Encoded protein: CAISDSHSKVDEQYF.

This chain links TRBV7-2 with TRBJ1-1; the D is unclear. V lost 0 bases, J lost 5 bases, and 13 bases lay in between. CDR1 is SGHTA and CDR2 is FQGNSA in the germline V gene. There are 15 residues in the CDR3. The CDR3 region is CASSLAWVPRTEAFF. The CDR3 nucleotides read TGTGCCAGCAGCTTAGCTTGGGTCCCGAGGACTGAAGCTTTCTTT.

J is TRBJ2-1 and V is TRBV7-9; TRBD2 aligns across 12 bases. The CDR3 totals 17 residues. The V and J ends lost 1 base and 5 bases, in that order; junction bases with no gene match: 6. The germline gives CDR1 SEHNR, CDR2 FQNEAQ (reference sequence). The CDR3: CASSLVTSGGPHNEQFF. DNA of the CDR3: TGTGCCAGCAGCTTAGTCACTAGCGGGGGGCCCCACAATGAGCAGTTCTTC.

This clonotype has more than one count but fewer than ten. CDR3 nucleotide sequence: TGTGCCAGCAGTGAAGGTAGCGGGGTCTACAATGAGCAGTTCTTC. Translation gives CASSEGSGVYNEQFF. This chain links TRBV6-4 with TRBJ2-1, with TRBD2 matching 8 bases. The CDR3 length is 15 residues. The germline CDR1 and CDR2 sequences are MRHNA and SNTAGT. V lost 3 bases to trimming and J lost 3 bases; unmatched junction nucleotides: 4.

The chain couples TRBV7-2 to TRBJ2-4, with D perhaps TRBD1 (6 bases). Per germline, CDR1 SGHTA and CDR2 FQGNSA. This CDR3 region has 14 residues. V was pared by 5 bases and J by 5 bases, with 13 bases between. The CDR3 sequence is CASSPPGVQNIQYF. The CDR3 DNA follows: TGTGCCAGCAGCCCCCCAGGGGTCCAAAACATTCAGTACTTC.

This clonotype was counted a few times. The chain couples TRBV7-8 to TRBJ2-1; D could derive from TRBD1 or TRBD2 (5 bases each). The CDR3 consists of 13 residues. Germline values: CDR1 SGHVS, CDR2 FQNEAQ. V lost 1 base to trimming and J lost 9 bases, with 10 bases between them. The CDR3 DNA follows: TGTGCCAGCAGCTTAGGGGGGTATGGTGAGCAGTTCTTC. Amino acid sequence: CASSLGGYGEQFF. The full variable domain, completed using reference TRBV7-8 and TRBJ2-1, is GAGVSQSPRYKVAKRGQDVALRCDPISGHVSLFWYQQALGQGPEFLTYFQNEAQLDKSGLPSDRFFAERPEGSVSTLKIQRTQQEDSAVYLCASSLGGYGEQFFGPGTRLTVL.

This clonotype was counted at least ten times. The CDR3 is CSARRSGANVLTF. CDR3 nucleotides: TGCAGTGCTAGACGCTCTGGGGCCAACGTCCTGACTTTC. This chain links TRBV20-1 with TRBJ2-6; unclear D gene. The CDR3 spans 13 residues. CDR1 DFQATT and CDR2 SNEGSKA come from the germline V gene (reference sequence). V was pared by 2 bases and J by 0 bases, with 2 bases between.